These 4 T cell receptor beta chains share one sample of origin, sequenced in a study of blood T cell repertoires in COVID-19 (dated by TCRdb to the early 2020s). Library method: the immunoSEQ multiplex PCR assay. As stored in TCRdb, this immuneACCESS dataset retains in-frame rearrangements with V and J assigned. A fraction of the clones does not appear; measured against another copy, unresolved V genes explain less than half of the discrepancy, and the remainder lacks a known reason. Counted in this sample were roughly 200,000 clones; approximately 85% of them appeared once. Approximately 7.6% of the sample lies in the top ten. Sequenced: peripheral blood. Every receptor here comes from a woman older than 75 with COVID-19, enrolled during active disease.

This chain joins TRBV27 and TRBJ1-2, with D perhaps matching TRBD1 (6 bases). The germline V and J ends were trimmed by 4 bases and 6 bases, with 15 bases remaining between them. Per germline, CDR1 MNHEY and CDR2 SMNVEV (reference sequence). The CDR3 has 14 residues. CDR3 coding DNA: TGTGCCAGCAGTTCTCGCACAGGGCGCGATGGCTACACCTTC. It is translated as CASSSRTGRDGYTF.

This clone has a handful of counts. V is TRBV7-2 and J is TRBJ2-2; 7 bases agree with TRBD2. Losses at the gene ends were 5 bases for V and 6 bases for J; bases not matched to a gene: 9. Germline V CDR1 and CDR2: SGHTA, FQGNSA. The CDR3 loop spans 15 amino acids. Here the CDR3 reads CASSHGTIWAGELFF. The CDR3 nucleotides read TGTGCCAGCAGCCACGGGACTATATGGGCCGGGGAGCTGTTTTTT.

The chain uses TRBV5-1 and TRBJ2-2; unclear D gene. In germline, CDR1 is SGHRS, CDR2 YFSETQ. The CDR3 extends over 15 amino acids. Trimming shortened V by 2 bases and J by 6 bases, and 14 bases separated the two germline ends. The CDR3 spells CASSLDNPESGELFF. CDR3 DNA: TGCGCCAGCAGCTTAGACAATCCCGAATCCGGGGAGCTGTTTTTT. The full variable domain, with the rest looked up from reference TRBV5-1 and TRBJ2-2, is KAGVTQTPRYLIKTRGQQVTLSCSPISGHRSVSWYQQTPGQGLQFLFEYFSETQRNKGNFPGRFSGRQFSNSRSEMNVSTLELGDSALYLCASSLDNPESGELFFGEGSRLTVL.

The chain joins TRBV9 to TRBJ2-7; no clear D gene. The CDR3 consists of 14 residues. Germline lookup yields CDR1 SGDLS and CDR2 YYNGEE. Trimming took off 0 bases at V and 5 bases at J, with 12 bases between the two ends. For the CDR3, the DNA is TGTGCCAGCAGCGTAGCCTCTACGTCTAACGAGCAGTACTTC. Amino acids: CASSVASTSNEQYF.